A selection of T cell receptor beta chains follows, all from one sample in a study of identical twins. TCRdb passed the 5' RACE reads through MiXCR, listing each CDR3 protein once. The table records about 530,000 distinct CDR3 sequences, 13% to 15% of them present only once. A further study also used this sample, focusing on yellow fever vaccine responses in identical twins.

Sequenced: CD4+ T cells sorted from blood. The receptors were sampled from a woman aged 18-29 years in good health. Each CDR3 is given with its conserved first and last residue. Each record gives: D gene, J gene, V gene, clone size, CDR3 protein, CDR3 DNA. A D gene is named only where the DNA matches it firmly. Clone size is stated in some rows and not others, as once, few, many or a class when expanded.

D gene: -
J gene: TRBJ2-1
V gene: TRBV7-8
clone size: few
CDR3 protein: CASSSFGGIRNEQFF
CDR3 DNA: TGTGCCAGCAGCTCTTTCGGAGGCATTCGCAATGAGCAGTTCTTC

D gene: TRBD2
J gene: TRBJ2-3
V gene: TRBV13
clone size: few
CDR3 protein: CASSLAPGLAGATQYF
CDR3 DNA: TGTGCCAGCAGCTTAGCCCCTGGACTAGCGGGTGCTACGCAGTATTTT

D gene: -
J gene: TRBJ1-5
V gene: TRBV7-9
clone size: -
CDR3 protein: CARSFGYDQPQHF
CDR3 DNA: TGTGCCAGGAGCTTCGGGTACGATCAGCCCCAGCATTTT

D gene: -
J gene: TRBJ2-5
V gene: TRBV4-2
clone size: -
CDR3 protein: CASSQVPDQETQYF
CDR3 DNA: TGTGCCAGCAGCCAAGTTCCAGACCAAGAGACCCAGTACTTC

D gene: -
J gene: TRBJ2-7
V gene: TRBV20-1
clone size: few
CDR3 protein: CSGEGPLYEQYF
CDR3 DNA: TGCAGTGGGGAAGGGCCCCTCTACGAGCAGTACTTC

D gene: TRBD1
J gene: TRBJ1-5
V gene: TRBV28
clone size: -
CDR3 protein: CASSSTGTGWHQPQHF
CDR3 DNA: TGTGCCAGCAGTTCCACCGGGACAGGTTGGCATCAGCCCCAGCATTTT

D gene: -
J gene: TRBJ1-2
V gene: TRBV18
clone size: -
CDR3 protein: CASSPLEANYGYTF
CDR3 DNA: TGTGCCAGCTCACCCCTAGAAGCTAACTATGGCTACACCTTC

D gene: -
J gene: TRBJ2-3
V gene: TRBV2
clone size: few
CDR3 protein: CASSWWGTGTDTQYF
CDR3 DNA: TGTGCCAGCAGTTGGTGGGGAACCGGCACAGATACGCAGTATTTT

D gene: -
J gene: TRBJ2-3
V gene: TRBV20-1
clone size: -
CDR3 protein: CSARDSGVSTDTQYF
CDR3 DNA: TGCAGTGCTAGAGATTCAGGGGTCAGCACAGATACGCAGTATTTT

D gene: -
J gene: TRBJ1-2
V gene: TRBV12-3/TRBV12-4
clone size: many
CDR3 protein: CASTLQENYGYTF
CDR3 DNA: TGTGCCAGCACCCTTCAGGAGAACTATGGCTACACCTTC

D gene: TRBD1
J gene: TRBJ1-5
V gene: TRBV12-3/TRBV12-4
clone size: many
CDR3 protein: CASKQGTQPQHF
CDR3 DNA: TGTGCCAGCAAACAGGGGACCCAGCCCCAGCATTTT

D gene: -
J gene: TRBJ2-1
V gene: TRBV7-8
clone size: few
CDR3 protein: CASSPEGGSGPGSYNEQFF
CDR3 DNA: TGTGCCAGCAGCCCAGAGGGGGGGTCGGGGCCAGGGAGCTACAATGAGCAGTTCTTC

D gene: TRBD2
J gene: TRBJ2-1
V gene: TRBV2
clone size: few
CDR3 protein: CASSAGIAGVEQFF
CDR3 DNA: TGTGCCAGCAGTGCTGGGATAGCGGGAGTTGAGCAGTTCTTC

D gene: TRBD2
J gene: TRBJ2-3
V gene: TRBV29-1
clone size: many
CDR3 protein: CSVFRPGLAGITSSTDTQYF
CDR3 DNA: TGCAGCGTTTTCCGTCCGGGACTAGCGGGTATTACCTCTAGCACAGATACGCAGTATTTT

D gene: TRBD1
J gene: TRBJ2-1
V gene: TRBV20-1
clone size: -
CDR3 protein: CSAITTGYNEQFF
CDR3 DNA: TGCAGTGCTATCACGACAGGGTACAATGAGCAGTTCTTC

D gene: TRBD2
J gene: TRBJ2-5
V gene: TRBV5-1
clone size: few
CDR3 protein: CASSLAGGPRETQYF
CDR3 DNA: TGCGCCAGCAGCTTAGCGGGAGGGCCCAGGGAGACCCAGTACTTC

D gene: -
J gene: TRBJ1-1
V gene: TRBV14
clone size: once
CDR3 protein: CASSQGDVLRGAFF
CDR3 DNA: TGTGCCAGCAGCCAGGGGGACGTCCTTAGGGGAGCTTTCTTT

D gene: -
J gene: TRBJ1-5
V gene: TRBV20-1
clone size: -
CDR3 protein: CSAPGGDNYQPQHF
CDR3 DNA: TGCAGTGCCCCAGGCGGGGACAACTATCAGCCCCAGCATTTT

D gene: -
J gene: TRBJ1-2
V gene: TRBV28
clone size: few
CDR3 protein: CASGRGNYGYTF
CDR3 DNA: TGTGCCAGCGGGCGGGGAAACTATGGCTACACCTTC

D gene: -
J gene: TRBJ2-1
V gene: TRBV5-1
clone size: few
CDR3 protein: CASSRSLASSYNEQFF
CDR3 DNA: TGCGCCAGCAGCAGGTCCTTAGCGAGCTCCTACAATGAGCAGTTCTTC

D gene: -
J gene: TRBJ2-7
V gene: TRBV28
clone size: -
CDR3 protein: CASSLVRTLSYEQYF
CDR3 DNA: TGTGCCAGCAGTTTGGTGAGGACCCTGTCTTACGAGCAGTACTTC

D gene: -
J gene: TRBJ2-1
V gene: TRBV5-1
clone size: -
CDR3 protein: CASRLMGGKETTSYNEQFF
CDR3 DNA: TGCGCCAGCAGATTGATGGGGGGCAAGGAGACCACCTCCTACAATGAGCAGTTCTTC

D gene: TRBD2
J gene: TRBJ2-1
V gene: TRBV20-1
clone size: once
CDR3 protein: CSVAGLSYNEQFF
CDR3 DNA: TGCAGTGTAGCGGGGCTTTCCTACAATGAGCAGTTCTTC

D gene: -
J gene: TRBJ2-1
V gene: TRBV11-1
clone size: few
CDR3 protein: CASSLSVADYNEQFF
CDR3 DNA: TGTGCCAGCAGCTTATCCGTAGCGGACTACAATGAGCAGTTCTTC

D gene: TRBD2
J gene: TRBJ2-5
V gene: TRBV9
clone size: few
CDR3 protein: CASSVTGLALQETQYF
CDR3 DNA: TGTGCCAGCAGCGTAACGGGACTAGCGTTACAAGAGACCCAGTACTTC

D gene: TRBD1
J gene: TRBJ1-4
V gene: TRBV20-1
clone size: -
CDR3 protein: CSARQGPTNEKLFF
CDR3 DNA: TGCAGTGCGCGACAGGGCCCAACTAATGAAAAACTGTTTTTT

D gene: -
J gene: TRBJ2-2
V gene: TRBV15
clone size: -
CDR3 protein: CATSRDQGTGELFF
CDR3 DNA: TGTGCCACCAGCAGAGATCAAGGGACCGGGGAGCTGTTTTTT

D gene: -
J gene: TRBJ2-2
V gene: TRBV5-1
clone size: many
CDR3 protein: CASTSEGTYAGELFF
CDR3 DNA: TGCGCCAGCACCTCTGAGGGGACATATGCCGGGGAGCTGTTTTTT

D gene: TRBD2
J gene: TRBJ2-2
V gene: TRBV10-3
clone size: -
CDR3 protein: CAISPGTSGGAGELFF
CDR3 DNA: TGTGCCATCAGCCCCGGGACTAGCGGGGGGGCCGGGGAGCTGTTTTTT

D gene: -
J gene: TRBJ2-1
V gene: TRBV14
clone size: few
CDR3 protein: CASSQDRRAEQFF
CDR3 DNA: TGTGCCAGCAGCCAAGATCGCAGGGCTGAGCAGTTCTTC

D gene: -
J gene: TRBJ2-1
V gene: TRBV5-1
clone size: few
CDR3 protein: CASSWDGSSYNEQFF
CDR3 DNA: TGCGCCAGCAGCTGGGACGGGAGCTCCTACAATGAGCAGTTCTTC

D gene: -
J gene: TRBJ2-1
V gene: TRBV7-2
clone size: few
CDR3 protein: CASSLGLPYYNEQFF
CDR3 DNA: TGTGCCAGCAGCTTAGGGCTACCTTACTACAATGAGCAGTTCTTC

D gene: -
J gene: TRBJ2-2
V gene: TRBV12-5
clone size: few
CDR3 protein: CASGLVAPGELFF
CDR3 DNA: TGTGCTAGTGGTTTGGTTGCACCCGGGGAGCTGTTTTTT

D gene: TRBD1
J gene: TRBJ1-6
V gene: TRBV27
clone size: many
CDR3 protein: CASRITGEHNSPLHF
CDR3 DNA: TGTGCCAGCCGTATAACAGGGGAGCATAATTCACCCCTCCACTTT

D gene: -
J gene: TRBJ2-5
V gene: TRBV28
clone size: few
CDR3 protein: CASSVPLRGAETQYF
CDR3 DNA: TGTGCCAGCAGTGTTCCCCTCAGGGGGGCAGAGACCCAGTACTTC

D gene: -
J gene: TRBJ1-2
V gene: TRBV29-1
clone size: many
CDR3 protein: CRVEGANYGYTF
CDR3 DNA: TGCAGGGTCGAAGGGGCTAACTATGGCTACACCTTC

D gene: -
J gene: TRBJ2-3
V gene: TRBV28
clone size: -
CDR3 protein: CASSRRALSTDTQYF
CDR3 DNA: TGTGCCAGCAGTCGGAGGGCCCTTAGCACAGATACGCAGTATTTT

D gene: TRBD2
J gene: TRBJ2-1
V gene: TRBV12-3/TRBV12-4
clone size: many
CDR3 protein: CASRVGGFYNEQFF
CDR3 DNA: TGTGCCAGCCGCGTGGGGGGGTTCTACAATGAGCAGTTCTTC

D gene: -
J gene: TRBJ2-7
V gene: TRBV28
clone size: few
CDR3 protein: CASITTGGTWSEQYF
CDR3 DNA: TGTGCCAGCATCACCACTGGCGGGACCTGGTCTGAGCAGTACTTC

D gene: TRBD2
J gene: TRBJ2-1
V gene: TRBV20-1
clone size: -
CDR3 protein: CSARVLAGVNYNEQFF
CDR3 DNA: TGCAGTGCTAGAGTTCTAGCGGGAGTTAACTACAATGAGCAGTTCTTC

D gene: TRBD2
J gene: TRBJ2-1
V gene: TRBV4-1
clone size: many
CDR3 protein: CATAPGLAGSEQFF
CDR3 DNA: TGCGCCACCGCGCCGGGACTAGCGGGAAGTGAGCAGTTCTTC